A selection of T cell receptor beta chains follows, all from one sample in a study of vaccination and CD4 T cells after COVID-19. TCRdb re-analysed the PCR reads in MiXCR, keeping a single row per CDR3 protein. The sample lists around 8,800 distinct CDR3 sequences; 50% to 70% were seen once. No cognate antigen is known for these TCRs. This specimen consisted of cultured CD4+ T cells from blood, obtained after SARS-CoV-2 vaccination. These receptors were taken from a human donor with COVID-19. Each CDR3 is given with its conserved first and last residue. A D gene is named only where the DNA matches it firmly. Size is omitted from some rows. Given values are once, few, many or a class for expanded clones.

D: .
size: .
V: TRBV19
J: TRBJ2-7
DNA: TGTGCCAGTAGTGCCAGCTCCTACGAGCAGTACTTC
CDR3: CASSASSYEQYF

D: TRBD1
size: .
V: TRBV18
J: TRBJ2-5
DNA: TGTGCCAGCTCACCGGGACAGCAAGAGACCCAGTACTTC
CDR3: CASSPGQQETQYF

D: .
size: .
V: TRBV7-2
J: TRBJ2-3
DNA: TGTGCCACCACGCCAAGACGGACAGATACGCAGTATTTT
CDR3: CATTPRRTDTQYF

D: .
size: .
V: TRBV15
J: TRBJ2-5
DNA: TGTGCCACCAGCAGAGAGGACAGACAAGAGACCCAGTACTTC
CDR3: CATSREDRQETQYF

D: TRBD1
size: .
V: TRBV11-3
J: TRBJ1-2
DNA: TGTGCCAGCAGCTTAGGTGGACAGGCCCAATATGGCTACACCTTC
CDR3: CASSLGGQAQYGYTF

D: .
size: .
V: TRBV7-9
J: TRBJ1-1
DNA: TGTGCCAGCAGCCTCGGGAGCAACACTGAAGCTTTCTTT
CDR3: CASSLGSNTEAFF

D: .
size: .
V: TRBV27
J: TRBJ2-7
DNA: TGTGCCAGCAGTTCCAAGCCCCGGGGCGAGCAGTACTTC
CDR3: CASSSKPRGEQYF

D: .
size: .
V: TRBV7-6
J: TRBJ1-3
DNA: TGTGCCAGCAGCTCAGGGAGCTCTGGAAACACCATATATTTT
CDR3: CASSSGSSGNTIYF

D: TRBD1
size: .
V: TRBV29-1
J: TRBJ1-5
DNA: TGCAGCGTTTATACCGGGACAGGGGCTAGCAATCAGCCCCAGCATTTT
CDR3: CSVYTGTGASNQPQHF

D: TRBD2
size: few
V: TRBV20-1
J: TRBJ2-1
DNA: TGCAGTGCTACCAGCGGGGGGACCGATGAGCAGTTCTTC
CDR3: CSATSGGTDEQFF

D: .
size: .
V: TRBV12-3/TRBV12-4
J: TRBJ1-5
DNA: TGTGCCAGCACTCCCCATAGCAATCAGCCCCAGCATTTT
CDR3: CASTPHSNQPQHF

D: TRBD1
size: few
V: TRBV7-9
J: TRBJ2-7
DNA: TGTGCCAGCAGCCCCACTCCCGGGACAGGGGCCTACGAGCAGTACTTC
CDR3: CASSPTPGTGAYEQYF

D: TRBD2
size: .
V: TRBV11-2
J: TRBJ2-3
DNA: TGTGCCAGCAGCTTGGCGGGAGGGGGGTCCAGCACAGATACGCAGTATTTT
CDR3: CASSLAGGGSSTDTQYF

D: .
size: once
V: TRBV12-3/TRBV12-4
J: TRBJ1-2
DNA: TGTGCCAGCAGTTTCAAGAGTAGTCAGGGCTATGGCTACACCTTC
CDR3: CASSFKSSQGYGYTF

D: TRBD2
size: .
V: TRBV12-3/TRBV12-4
J: TRBJ2-3
DNA: TGTGCCAGCAGTTTCCGAGCGGGGGCTAGCACAGATACGCAGTATTTT
CDR3: CASSFRAGASTDTQYF